This TCR beta chain was sequenced during a study of T cell repertoires in cytomegalovirus infection. Per germline, CDR1 SGDLS and CDR2 YYNGEE. The CDR3 runs 13 residues. V gave up 4 bases and J gave up 3 bases, with 10 bases separating them. TCRdb re-called the reads through MiXCR, storing one row per CDR3 protein. Among about 830,000 distinct CDR3 sequences listed, around a third were seen once. A note on this clonotype: Antigen unknown.

The chain links TRBV9 to TRBJ1-1, with D maybe TRBD1 (5 bases). The source is a human donor in good health (CMV status not recorded). Some clones in this sample may be carry-over from other donors' samples. Sequenced material: cultured CD8+ T cells from PBMCs, taken from culture after CMV antigen stimulation. CDR3 nucleotides: TGTGCCAGCAGCCAGGACACATACACTGAAGCTTTCTTT. This translates into CASSQDTYTEAFF.